These T cell receptor beta chains were read from a single sample in a study of sequential checkpoint blockade in melanoma. The assay was immunoSEQ multiplex PCR, and TCRdb's table has in-frame clones only and misses some. The sample has more than 9,000 clones, more than 65% seen once; the top ten hold about a sixth. Sequenced material: CD8+ T cells sorted from blood (inferred from file names), taken from a patient given nivolumab and ipilimumab in sequence. These receptors were taken from a human donor with melanoma. CDR3s include the opening cysteine and the closing phenylalanine or tryptophan. D genes are given only for firm matches. Expanded clones are given a class, and other clones once, few, many or no size at all.

CDR3aa,CDR3nt,d_gene,j_gene,v_gene,abundance
CASSLLAGVYNEQFF,TGTGCCAGCAGTCTCCTAGCGGGAGTCTACAATGAGCAGTTCTTC,TRBD2,TRBJ2-1,TRBV11-1,-
CASSLTGGVAFF,TGTGCCAGCAGTCTCACCGGAGGGGTGGCTTTCTTT,-,TRBJ1-1,TRBV27,-
CASSYRGGNEQFF,TGTGCCAGCAGTTACAGGGGCGGGAATGAGCAGTTCTTC,TRBD1,TRBJ2-1,TRBV27,-
CASSFRDREYEQYF,TGTGCCAGCAGCTTCCGGGACAGGGAATACGAGCAGTACTTC,TRBD1,TRBJ2-7,TRBV5-6,-
CASSPTGGGAYEQYF,TGTGCCAGTAGTCCCACCGGCGGGGGAGCCTACGAGCAGTACTTC,TRBD2,TRBJ2-7,TRBV19,-
CASTHSGGAPDEQFF,TGTGCCAGCACGCACAGCGGGGGGGCGCCTGATGAGCAGTTCTTC,TRBD2,TRBJ2-1,TRBV6-1,few
CASSQDRGGQETQYF,TGCGCCAGCAGCCAAGATAGGGGAGGTCAAGAGACCCAGTACTTC,-,TRBJ2-5,TRBV4-1,-
CASRSTGIRIQYF,TGTGCCAGCAGATCGACAGGTATAAGGATTCAGTACTTC,-,TRBJ2-4,TRBV11-3,-
CASSVSGVGNQPQHF,TGTGCCAGCAGCGTATCAGGGGTGGGCAATCAGCCCCAGCATTTT,-,TRBJ1-5,TRBV9,-
CASSSLASGTGHREQFF,TGTGCCAGCAGTTCTTTGGCCTCCGGGACAGGGCATCGGGAGCAGTTCTTC,TRBD1,TRBJ2-1,TRBV7-9,-
CASSEDRGGNEQFF,TGTGCCAGCAGTGAGGACAGGGGCGGCAATGAGCAGTTCTTC,TRBD1,TRBJ2-1,TRBV6-1,-
CASSLAGEQYF,TGTGCCAGCAGTTTAGCGGGCGAGCAGTACTTC,-,TRBJ2-7,TRBV27,-
CASSPTGTSGNTIYF,TGCGCCAGCAGCCCGACAGGCACCTCTGGAAACACCATATATTTT,-,TRBJ1-3,TRBV5-1,-
CASSVGSGSRETQYF,TGTGCCAGCAGCGTAGGTAGCGGGAGTAGAGAGACCCAGTACTTC,TRBD2,TRBJ2-5,TRBV9,once
CASSIRASGRAVADTQYF,TGTGCCAGTAGTATACGGGCTAGCGGGAGGGCCGTCGCAGATACGCAGTATTTT,TRBD2,TRBJ2-3,TRBV19,-
CAISDPGQKTGELFF,TGTGCCATCAGTGATCCGGGACAGAAAACCGGGGAGCTGTTTTTT,TRBD1,TRBJ2-2,TRBV10-3,-